This T cell receptor beta chain was captured by sequencing in a study of T cell changes during pregnancy in multiple sclerosis. Some clones are missing from TCRdb's copy, which holds only in-frame ones; the method was immunoSEQ multiplex PCR. The sample holds roughly 99,000 clones, under 95% seen once. This CDR3 spans 12 amino acids. CDR1 and CDR2 (germline): SGHRS, YFSETQ. The germline V and J ends were trimmed by 0 bases and 5 bases, with 6 bases remaining between them. This sample comprised peripheral blood, obtained after pregnancy. V gene TRBV5-1 combines with J gene TRBJ2-7; D gene uncertain. This TCR was sampled from a female donor in good health, enrolled as a control in a pregnancy study. The CDR3 sequence: CASSLGSNEQYF. CDR3 sequence (DNA): TGCGCCAGCAGCTTGGGATCTAACGAGCAGTACTTC.